One and the same sample provided the 4 T cell receptor beta chains below, sequenced in a study of blood T cell repertoires in COVID-19. Assay: immunoSEQ multiplex PCR; the TCRdb copy retains only in-frame clones and omits some. The table includes about 380,000 clones, roughly 87% detected once. The sample comprised PBMCs or T cells enriched from blood (not recorded which). The receptors shown here come from a woman aged 25-40 years who had recovered from COVID-19.

The chain is built from TRBV7-9 and TRBJ1-6; tentatively, D is TRBD1 (6 bases). The CDR3 spans 14 residues. Trimming removed 3 bases at V and 10 bases at J, with 13 bases between. Germline CDR1 SEHNR, CDR2 FQNEAQ (reference sequence). CDR3 loop: CASSFGQNPSPLHF. As DNA, the CDR3 is TGTGCCAGCAGCTTTGGACAGAATCCGTCACCCCTCCACTTT.

The chain recombines TRBV14 with TRBJ2-3; D possibly corresponds to TRBD2 (7 bases). CDR1 is SGHDN, CDR2 FVKESK, per germline. V was trimmed by 10 bases and J by 0 bases, leaving 11 bases between them. There are 13 residues in the CDR3. CDR3 in amino acids: CATRGASTDTQYF. The CDR3, as DNA: TGTGCCACCCGGGGGGCTAGCACAGATACGCAGTATTTT.

The rearrangement uses TRBV2 and TRBJ2-5; D unclear. The length of the CDR3 is 13 residues. With 2 bases removed from V and 2 bases from J, the gap between germline ends came to 6 bases. Germline V gene data show CDR1 as SNHLY and CDR2 as FYNNEI. CDR3 coding DNA: TGTGCCAGCAGTGAAATCCGTCAAGAGACCCAGTACTTC. Protein: CASSEIRQETQYF.

The chain joins TRBV19 to TRBJ1-1, with 9 bases matching TRBD1. With V trimmed by 5 bases and J by 5 bases, 6 bases remained unmatched. The CDR3 has 14 amino acids. Germline CDR1 reads LNHDA; CDR2 reads SQIVND (reference sequence). The CDR3 coding sequence is TGTGCCAGTAGTCACAGGGGGCGGGGAACTGAAGCTTTCTTT. Its translation: CASSHRGRGTEAFF.